This entry describes one TCR beta chain. Germline CDR1 reads SNHLY; CDR2 reads FYNNEI. This CDR3 is 12 amino acids long. Trimming took off 6 bases at V and 0 bases at J, with 5 bases between the two ends. The source of the sample is a study of blood T cell repertoires in COVID-19. Per the original methods: For nucleated cells, counts were estimated from reference gene primer amplification. TCRdb keeps only in-frame clones here, not all; method: immunoSEQ multiplex PCR. For V, J and clone size, that table is used; D and trimming come from the DNA. The sample carries 130,000 to 150,000 clones, around 80% recorded once.

The sample taken for sequencing was peripheral blood. The sequence came from a man in his 60s with active or convalescent COVID-19. The rearrangement uses TRBV2 and TRBJ2-5; D is unresolved. CDR3 sequence reads: CASSRNQETQYF. In DNA form, the CDR3 reads TGTGCCAGCAGCAGGAACCAAGAGACCCAGTACTTC.